This T cell receptor (beta chain) was documented in a study of CD8 T cells in ankylosing spondylitis. Whole-study findings and limits: Significant enrichment of disease-linked clones was reportedly seen in matched ankylosing spondylitis synovial fluid. Ankylosing spondylitis blood appeared to carry a characteristic TCR beta motif of 7 or 8 highly homologous variants. Earlier literature documents some of the motif variants in reactive arthritis synovial fluid and blood.

This clonotype occurred many times. Its matching antigen is unknown. Using quantitative 5'-RACE with molecular barcodes, the authors made TCR beta libraries. TCRdb reprocessed the 5' RACE reads via MiXCR and lists one record per CDR3 protein. The sample lists more than 150,000 distinct CDR3 sequences; 18% were seen once. The CDR3 is 15 amino acids. Germline-derived CDR1 and CDR2 are LGHNA and YNFKEQ. Trimming stripped 0 bases from V and 9 bases from J, with 15 bases between. Specimen: blood, either unsorted or a sorted T cell fraction (not recorded which). This chain connects TRBV4-2 to TRBJ2-1; D unclear. The receptor's source is a male donor aged 10-35 years with ankylosing spondylitis or in good health (not recorded which). CDR3 loop: CASSQDALGMSEQFF. The CDR3 nucleotides are TGTGCCAGCAGCCAAGATGCACTGGGAATGTCTGAGCAGTTCTTC.